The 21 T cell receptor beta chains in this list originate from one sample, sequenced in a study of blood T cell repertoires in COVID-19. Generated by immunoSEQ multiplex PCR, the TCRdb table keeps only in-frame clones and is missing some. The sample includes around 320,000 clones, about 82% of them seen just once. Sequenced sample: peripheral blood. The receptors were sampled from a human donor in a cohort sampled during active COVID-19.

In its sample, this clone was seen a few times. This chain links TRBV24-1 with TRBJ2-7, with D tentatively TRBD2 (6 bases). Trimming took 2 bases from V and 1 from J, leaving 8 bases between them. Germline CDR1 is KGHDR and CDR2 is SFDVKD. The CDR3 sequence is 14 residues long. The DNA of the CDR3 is TGTGCCACCAGTGATTCAGCGGGTTCCTACGAGCAGTACTTC. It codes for CATSDSAGSYEQYF.

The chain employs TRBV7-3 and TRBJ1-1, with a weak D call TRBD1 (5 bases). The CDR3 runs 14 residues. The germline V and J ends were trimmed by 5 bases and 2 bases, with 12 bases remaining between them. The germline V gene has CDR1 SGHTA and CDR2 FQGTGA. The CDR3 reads CASSAGGANTEAFF. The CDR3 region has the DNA TGTGCCAGCAGCGCCGGTGGGGCCAACACTGAAGCTTTCTTT.

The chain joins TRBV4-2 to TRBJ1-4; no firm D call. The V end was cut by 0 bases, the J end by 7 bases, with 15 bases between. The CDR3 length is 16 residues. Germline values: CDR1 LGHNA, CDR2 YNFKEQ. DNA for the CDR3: TGTGCCAGCAGCCAAGATTATAAACAAAGCGGTGAAAAACTGTTTTTT. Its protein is CASSQDYKQSGEKLFF.

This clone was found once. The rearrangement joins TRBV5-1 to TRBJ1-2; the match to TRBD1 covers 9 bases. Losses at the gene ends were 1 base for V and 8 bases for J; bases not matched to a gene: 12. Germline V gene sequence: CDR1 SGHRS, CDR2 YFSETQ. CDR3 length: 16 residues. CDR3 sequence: CASSLLAAGQGRGYTF. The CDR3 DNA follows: TGCGCCAGCAGCTTGCTCGCAGCGGGACAGGGAAGAGGCTACACCTTC.

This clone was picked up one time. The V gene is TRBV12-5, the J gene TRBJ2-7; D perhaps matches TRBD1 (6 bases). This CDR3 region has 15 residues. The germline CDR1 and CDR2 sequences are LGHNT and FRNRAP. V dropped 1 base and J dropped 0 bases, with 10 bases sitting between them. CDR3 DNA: TGTGCTAGTGGTTTGGGCAGGGGCAACTCCTACGAGCAGTACTTC. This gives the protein CASGLGRGNSYEQYF.

Here the CDR3 reads CASTTPLAVGQVEQFF. As DNA, the CDR3 is TGTGCCAGCACCACCCCCCTAGCCGTTGGTCAGGTTGAGCAGTTCTTC. The J gene is TRBJ2-1, the V gene TRBV2; TRBD2 might be the D (5 bases). The CDR3 spans 16 residues. CDR1 and CDR2 (germline): SNHLY, FYNNEI. V was clipped by 7 bases and J by 9 bases, with 25 bases between them.

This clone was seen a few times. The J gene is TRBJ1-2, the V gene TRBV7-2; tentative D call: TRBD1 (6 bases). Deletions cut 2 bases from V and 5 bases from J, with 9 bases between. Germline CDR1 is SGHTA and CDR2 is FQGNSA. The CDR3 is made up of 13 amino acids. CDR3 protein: CASSLIGTYGYTF. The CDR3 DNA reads TGTGCCAGCAGCTTAATCGGGACATATGGCTACACCTTC.

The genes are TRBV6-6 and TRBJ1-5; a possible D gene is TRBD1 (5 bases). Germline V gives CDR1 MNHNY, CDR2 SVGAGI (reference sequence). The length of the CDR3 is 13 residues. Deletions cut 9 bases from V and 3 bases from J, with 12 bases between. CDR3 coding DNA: TGTGCCAGTCGATCAGGGATCAATCAGCCCCAGCATTTT. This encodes CASRSGINQPQHF.

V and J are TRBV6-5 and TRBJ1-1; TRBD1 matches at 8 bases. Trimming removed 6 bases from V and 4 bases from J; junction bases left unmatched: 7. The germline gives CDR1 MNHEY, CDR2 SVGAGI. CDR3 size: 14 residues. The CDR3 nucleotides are TGTGCCAGCAGGTGGACAGGGTTGCGCACTGAAGCTTTCTTT. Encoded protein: CASRWTGLRTEAFF.

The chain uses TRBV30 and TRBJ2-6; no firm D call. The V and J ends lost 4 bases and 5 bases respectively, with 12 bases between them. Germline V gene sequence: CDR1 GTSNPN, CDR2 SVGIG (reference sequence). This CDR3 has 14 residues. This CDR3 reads CAWTPAGWANVLTF. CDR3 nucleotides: TGTGCCTGGACCCCCGCCGGGTGGGCCAACGTCCTGACTTTC. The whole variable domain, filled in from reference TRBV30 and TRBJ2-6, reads SQTIHQWPATLVQPVGSPLSLECTVEGTSNPNLYWYRQAAGRGLQLLFYSVGIGQISSEVPQNLSASRPQDRQFILSSKKLLLSDSGFYLCAWTPAGWANVLTFGAGSRLTVL.

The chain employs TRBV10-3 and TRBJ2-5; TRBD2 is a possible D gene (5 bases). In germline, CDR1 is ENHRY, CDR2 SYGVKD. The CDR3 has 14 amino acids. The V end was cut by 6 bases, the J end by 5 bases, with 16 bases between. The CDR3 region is CAISVEGTRETQYF. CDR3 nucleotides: TGTGCCATCAGCGTTGAGGGTACTCGCGAGACCCAGTACTTC.

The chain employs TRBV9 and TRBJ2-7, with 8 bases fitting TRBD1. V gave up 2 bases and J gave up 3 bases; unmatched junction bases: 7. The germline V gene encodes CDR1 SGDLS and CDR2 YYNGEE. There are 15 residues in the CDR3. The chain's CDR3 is CASSVGAGQVYEQYF. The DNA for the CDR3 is TGTGCCAGCAGCGTTGGTGCGGGACAGGTCTACGAGCAGTACTTC.

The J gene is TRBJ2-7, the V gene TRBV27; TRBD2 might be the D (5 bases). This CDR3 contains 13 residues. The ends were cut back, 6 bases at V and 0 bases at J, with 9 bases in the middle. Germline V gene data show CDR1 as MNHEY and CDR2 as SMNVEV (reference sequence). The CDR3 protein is CASSSGSSYEQYF. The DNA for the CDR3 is TGTGCCAGCAGCAGCGGAAGCTCCTACGAGCAGTACTTC.

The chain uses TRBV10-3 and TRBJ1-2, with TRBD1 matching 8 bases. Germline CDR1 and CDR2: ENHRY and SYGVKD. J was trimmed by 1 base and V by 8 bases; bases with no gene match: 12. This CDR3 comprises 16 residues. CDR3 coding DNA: TGTGCCATCTCTAAGGACAGGGAGCCGATTAACTATGGCTACACCTTC. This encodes CAISKDREPINYGYTF.

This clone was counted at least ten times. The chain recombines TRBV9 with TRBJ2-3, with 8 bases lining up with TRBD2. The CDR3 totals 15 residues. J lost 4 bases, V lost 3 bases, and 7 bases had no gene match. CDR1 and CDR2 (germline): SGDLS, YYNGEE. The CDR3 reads CASSAAGTRADTQYF. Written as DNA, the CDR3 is TGTGCCAGCAGCGCGGCCGGGACTAGGGCAGATACGCAGTATTTT.

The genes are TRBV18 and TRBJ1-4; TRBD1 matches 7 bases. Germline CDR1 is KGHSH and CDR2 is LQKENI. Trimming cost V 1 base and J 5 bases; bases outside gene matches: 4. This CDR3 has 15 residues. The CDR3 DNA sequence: TGTGCCAGCTCACCACGACAGGGAACGAATGAAAAACTGTTTTTT. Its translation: CASSPRQGTNEKLFF.

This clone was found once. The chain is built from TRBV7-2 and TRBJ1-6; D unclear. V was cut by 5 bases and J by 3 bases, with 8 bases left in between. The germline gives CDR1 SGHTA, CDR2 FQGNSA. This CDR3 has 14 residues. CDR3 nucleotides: TGTGCCAGCAGCAGATGGAGCTATAATTCACCCCTCCACTTT. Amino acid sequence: CASSRWSYNSPLHF.

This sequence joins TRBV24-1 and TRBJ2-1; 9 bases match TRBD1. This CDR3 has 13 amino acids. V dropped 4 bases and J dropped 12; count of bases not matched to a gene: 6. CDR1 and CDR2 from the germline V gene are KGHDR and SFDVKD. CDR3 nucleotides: TGTGCCACCAGTGACAACAGGGGGCTTGTGCAGTTCTTC. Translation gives CATSDNRGLVQFF.

The chain's CDR3 is CASSQDMRGNSPLHF. The CDR3, as DNA: TGTGCCAGCAGCCAAGATATGAGAGGGAATTCACCCCTCCACTTT. The V call is TRBV14, the J call TRBJ1-6; D gene uncertain. Germline values: CDR1 SGHDN, CDR2 FVKESK. CDR3 length equals 15 residues. With 0 bases removed from V and 7 bases from J, the gap between germline ends came to 10 bases.

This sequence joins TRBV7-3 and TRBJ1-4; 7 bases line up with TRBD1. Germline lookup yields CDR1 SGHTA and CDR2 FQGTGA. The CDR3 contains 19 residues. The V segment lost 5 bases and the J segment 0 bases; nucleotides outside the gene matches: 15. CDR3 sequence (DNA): TGTGCCAGCAGCCCAGGGAGAAGGGGGCTAGTTGCAACTAATGAAAAACTGTTTTTT. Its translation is CASSPGRRGLVATNEKLFF.

CDR3 sequence: CASSLSPGNVLDPLHF. The CDR3 bases are TGTGCCAGCAGTTTATCCCCCGGGAATGTCTTGGATCCCCTCCACTTT. The gene calls are TRBV27 and TRBJ1-6; D unresolved. The CDR3 covers 16 residues. Trimming removed 0 bases from V and 13 bases from J, with 19 bases in between. CDR1 is MNHEY, CDR2 SMNVEV, per germline (reference sequence).